These 2 T cell receptor beta chains were sequenced from one sample in a study of shared T cell receptors in the human thymus. Sequencing was performed with immunoSEQ multiplex PCR; in TCRdb, only in-frame clones are kept and a portion is missing. The sample contains 600,000 to 900,000 clones, 80% to 90% of which appear only once. In addition, the sample was reused for a study of human thymus T cells.

The sequenced sample consisted of thymocytes. The receptors come from a girl less than two years old with a congenital heart defect.

This chain joins TRBV19 and TRBJ1-2, with no clear D. The germline gives CDR1 LNHDA, CDR2 SQIVND (reference sequence). The CDR3 extends over 14 amino acids. V lost 6 bases to trimming and J lost 8 bases, with 19 bases between them. The CDR3: CASSPAKEREGYTF. The CDR3 bases are TGTGCCAGTAGCCCTGCTAAGGAGAGGGAAGGCTACACCTTC.

CDR3 in DNA: TGTGCCATCAGTGAGTCATGGGACAGGTTTAATGAAAAACTGTTTTTT. As protein: CAISESWDRFNEKLFF. The V call is TRBV10-3, the J call TRBJ1-4; 8 nucleotides align to TRBD1. Trimming took 0 bases from V and 4 from J; bases not matched to a gene: 4. CDR1 is ENHRY and CDR2 is SYGVKD in the germline V gene. The CDR3 covers 16 residues.